This TCR beta chain was obtained from a study of spatial heterogeneity in lung cancer. In TCRdb, the 5' RACE reads were re-called with MiXCR into one record per CDR3 protein. The sample has under 75,000 distinct CDR3 sequences, roughly 8% seen once. Looked up from germline, CDR1 is SQVTM and CDR2 is ANQGSEA. The CDR3 covers 11 residues. Trimming removed 4 bases at V and 8 bases at J, with 8 bases between. Time point noted: sample taken at primary tumor resection. Without sorting, whole RNA was sequenced from tumor, nontumor lung or frozen PBMC. Donors were 55 to 75 untreated early-stage non-small cell lung cancer patients. This clonotype was seen repeatedly, ten times or more.

V is TRBV29-1 and J is TRBJ1-4, with D unresolved. The receptor comes from a female donor with early-stage non-small cell lung cancer. The source was PBMCs, collected at surgery. The DNA for the CDR3 is TGCAGCGTTGGGTTAAGCGAAAAACTGTTTTTT. The encoded protein is CSVGLSEKLFF.